This TCR beta chain was sequenced for a study of T cell changes during pregnancy in multiple sclerosis. This CDR3 contains 14 residues. Germline V gene sequence: CDR1 SGHRS, CDR2 YFSETQ. V was pared by 5 bases and J by 5 bases, with 15 bases between. Data came from immunoSEQ multiplex PCR; TCRdb stores just in-frame clones and leaves some out. The sample holds 56,000 or so clones, about nine tenths seen once. This chain links TRBV5-1 with TRBJ2-3, with a possible D match to TRBD1 (5 bases). This specimen consisted of peripheral blood, obtained after pregnancy. The receptor was derived from a female donor with multiple sclerosis, enrolled in a pregnancy study. The CDR3 DNA sequence: TGCGCCAGCAGTATAGGGGCCCGAGGAGATACGCAGTATTTT. It translates to CASSIGARGDTQYF.